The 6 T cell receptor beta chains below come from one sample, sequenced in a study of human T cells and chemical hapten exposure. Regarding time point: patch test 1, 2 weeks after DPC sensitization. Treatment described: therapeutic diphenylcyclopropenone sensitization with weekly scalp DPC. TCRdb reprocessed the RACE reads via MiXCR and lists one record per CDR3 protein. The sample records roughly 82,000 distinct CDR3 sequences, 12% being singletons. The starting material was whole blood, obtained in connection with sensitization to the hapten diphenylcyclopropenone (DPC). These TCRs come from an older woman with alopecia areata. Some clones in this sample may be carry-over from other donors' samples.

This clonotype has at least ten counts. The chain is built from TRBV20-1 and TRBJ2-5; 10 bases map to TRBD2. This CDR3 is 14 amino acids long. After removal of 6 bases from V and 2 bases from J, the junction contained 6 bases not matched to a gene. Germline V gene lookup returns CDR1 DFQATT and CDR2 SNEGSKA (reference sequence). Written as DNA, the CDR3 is TGCAGTGCCCCGCCACTAGCGGGGCAAGAGACCCAGTACTTC. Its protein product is CSAPPLAGQETQYF.

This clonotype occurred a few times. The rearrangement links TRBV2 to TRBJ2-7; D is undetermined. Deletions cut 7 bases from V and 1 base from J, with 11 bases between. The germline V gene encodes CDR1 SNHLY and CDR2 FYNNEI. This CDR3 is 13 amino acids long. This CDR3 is CASIPAVSYEQYF. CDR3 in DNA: TGTGCCAGCATACCGGCCGTATCCTACGAGCAGTACTTC. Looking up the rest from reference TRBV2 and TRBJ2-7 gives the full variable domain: EPEVTQTPSHQVTQMGQEVILRCVPISNHLYFYWYRQILGQKVEFLVSFYNNEISEKSEIFDDQFSVERPDGSNFTLKIRSTKLEDSAMYFCASIPAVSYEQYFGPGTRLTVT.

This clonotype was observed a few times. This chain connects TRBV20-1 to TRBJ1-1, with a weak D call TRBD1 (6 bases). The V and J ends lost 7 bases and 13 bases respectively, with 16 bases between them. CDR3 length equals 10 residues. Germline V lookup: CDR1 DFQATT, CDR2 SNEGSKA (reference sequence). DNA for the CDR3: TGCAGTGGGACCCGGGACACCCATTTCTTT. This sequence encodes CSGTRDTHFF.

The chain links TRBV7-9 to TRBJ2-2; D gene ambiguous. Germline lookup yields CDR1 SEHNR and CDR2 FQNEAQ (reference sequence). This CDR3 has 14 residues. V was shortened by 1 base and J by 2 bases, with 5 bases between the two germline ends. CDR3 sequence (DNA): TGTGCCAGCAGCTTAGTTTATAACACCGGGGAGCTGTTTTTT. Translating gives CASSLVYNTGELFF.

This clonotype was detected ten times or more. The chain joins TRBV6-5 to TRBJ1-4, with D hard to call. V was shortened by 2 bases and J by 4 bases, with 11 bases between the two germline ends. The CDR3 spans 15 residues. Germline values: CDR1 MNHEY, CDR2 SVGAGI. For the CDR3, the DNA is TGTGCCAGCAGTTACAGGGTCGCCTTTAATGAAAAACTGTTTTTT. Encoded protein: CASSYRVAFNEKLFF.

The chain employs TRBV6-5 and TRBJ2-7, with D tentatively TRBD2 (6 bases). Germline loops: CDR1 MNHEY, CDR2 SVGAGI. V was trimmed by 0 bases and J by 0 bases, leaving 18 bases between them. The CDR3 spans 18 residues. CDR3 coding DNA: TGTGCCAGCAGTTACTCGCCGCCCGGCGGGGCCAGCTCCTACGAGCAGTACTTC. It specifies CASSYSPPGGASSYEQYF.